These T cell receptor beta chains were read from a single sample in a study of cytomegalovirus exposure and HLA in healthy donors. Method: immunoSEQ multiplex PCR; TCRdb's copy keeps in-frame clones and lacks some. The table has approximately 280,000 clones, around nine tenths seen once. The sample taken for sequencing was PBMCs. Receptor source: a woman aged 18-29 years in good health and CMV-seronegative. The CDR3 runs from the conserved cysteine through the conserved F or W. The D gene is left open where the match is weak. Some rows mark clone size as missing; the rest say once, few, many or name a class of expanded clone.

V gene	J gene	clone size	D gene	CDR3 protein	CDR3 DNA
TRBV6-5	TRBJ2-7	once	NA	CASSSNYEQYF	TGTGCCAGCAGTTCCAACTACGAGCAGTACTTC
TRBV27	TRBJ2-7	NA	TRBD2	CASSSTRGLADEQYF	TGTGCCAGCAGTTCGACGCGCGGACTAGCGGACGAGCAGTACTTC
TRBV5-4	TRBJ2-7	NA	NA	CASSLGTYEQYF	TGTGCCAGCAGCTTGGGGACATACGAGCAGTACTTC
TRBV2	TRBJ2-7	NA	TRBD1	CASTWTGGGYEQYF	TGTGCCAGCACCTGGACAGGGGGCGGCTACGAGCAGTACTTC
TRBV19	TRBJ1-1	NA	NA	CASSQSGGAKGAEAFF	TGTGCCAGTAGTCAGTCGGGGGGCGCTAAGGGTGCTGAAGCTTTCTTT
TRBV7-7	TRBJ2-5	NA	TRBD1	CASSQGSRGPQETQYF	TGTGCCAGCAGCCAAGGGAGCAGGGGGCCCCAAGAGACCCAGTACTTC
TRBV14	TRBJ2-1	NA	NA	CASSLLASYNEQFF	TGTGCCAGCAGCCTTTTAGCGTCCTACAATGAGCAGTTCTTC
TRBV2	TRBJ1-2	once	TRBD1	CASRMGQGPGYTF	TGTGCCAGCAGAATGGGACAGGGTCCTGGCTACACCTTC
TRBV6-5	TRBJ1-1	NA	NA	CASRQTYRGTEAFF	TGTGCCAGCAGACAAACTTACCGGGGCACTGAAGCTTTCTTT
TRBV6-5	TRBJ1-1	NA	NA	CASKRTLNTEAFF	TGTGCCAGCAAGAGGACTTTGAACACTGAAGCTTTCTTT
TRBV29-1	TRBJ2-5	NA	NA	CSVDLGGGETQYF	TGCAGCGTTGACCTAGGGGGGGGAGAGACCCAGTACTTC
TRBV5-1	TRBJ2-5	NA	TRBD2	CASRPSGGAGETQYF	TGCGCCAGCAGGCCTAGCGGGGGGGCTGGGGAGACCCAGTACTTC
TRBV7-2	TRBJ1-5	NA	NA	CASSLYIDGGNQPQHF	TGTGCCAGCAGCTTGTATATAGATGGAGGCAATCAGCCCCAGCATTTT
TRBV29-1	TRBJ1-1	NA	TRBD1	CSTARGSTEAFF	TGCAGCACCGCCAGGGGGAGCACTGAAGCTTTCTTT
TRBV6-5	TRBJ2-1	NA	NA	CASSYSGAGAYNEQFF	TGTGCCAGCAGTTACTCGGGGGCGGGGGCCTACAATGAGCAGTTCTTC
TRBV6-1	TRBJ1-2	NA	TRBD1	CASTRDREGGYTF	TGTGCCAGCACCCGGGACAGGGAGGGTGGCTACACCTTC
TRBV5-5	TRBJ1-4	NA	TRBD1	CASSSTGAWDEKLFF	TGTGCCAGCAGCTCGACAGGGGCCTGGGATGAAAAACTGTTTTTT
TRBV2	TRBJ1-4	NA	NA	CASSAVNEKLFF	TGTGCCAGCAGTGCAGTTAATGAAAAACTGTTTTTT
TRBV7-9	TRBJ2-1	few	TRBD2	CASDQEGGGNYNEQFF	TGTGCCAGCGACCAGGAGGGCGGGGGGAACTACAATGAGCAGTTCTTC
TRBV6-6	TRBJ1-5	NA	TRBD1	CASSYSGQMDQPQHF	TGTGCCAGCAGTTACTCGGGACAGATGGATCAGCCCCAGCATTTT
TRBV10-3	TRBJ1-5	NA	NA	CAISESGDSNQPQHF	TGTGCCATCAGTGAGTCGGGAGATAGCAATCAGCCCCAGCATTTT
TRBV10-1	TRBJ2-3	NA	TRBD1	CASSESRRTGGTDTQYF	TGCGCCAGCAGTGAGTCCAGGAGGACAGGGGGCACAGATACGCAGTATTTT
TRBV6-5	TRBJ2-3	NA	NA	CASSPRDNGDTQYF	TGTGCCAGCAGCCCCCGGGACAATGGGGATACGCAGTATTTT
TRBV10-2	TRBJ2-3	NA	TRBD2	CASSDSPRTRGGTTVYF	TGCGCCAGCAGTGACAGCCCACGCACACGCGGGGGAACTACAGTGTATTTT
TRBV4-2	TRBJ2-7	NA	TRBD1	CASSQPGTGSYEQYF	TGTGCCAGCAGCCAACCTGGGACAGGATCCTACGAGCAGTACTTC
TRBV5-6	TRBJ2-7	NA	TRBD1	CASSPGQGVYEQYF	TGTGCCAGCAGCCCTGGACAGGGTGTCTACGAGCAGTACTTC
TRBV6-5	TRBJ2-7	NA	NA	CASSYSETTDEQYF	TGTGCCAGCAGTTACTCAGAGACTACTGACGAGCAGTACTTC
TRBV19	TRBJ1-2	NA	NA	CASTPSDRANYGYTF	TGTGCCAGTACCCCCTCGGACAGAGCTAACTATGGCTACACCTTC
TRBV9	TRBJ1-2	NA	TRBD1	CASSVSGEAGGYGYTF	TGTGCCAGCAGCGTCTCCGGTGAGGCAGGGGGATATGGCTACACCTTC
TRBV7-3	TRBJ2-3	NA	TRBD1	CASSLQGAGTDTQYF	TGTGCCAGCAGCTTACAGGGGGCGGGCACAGATACGCAGTATTTT
TRBV19	TRBJ1-5	once	TRBD1	CASSITGGNQPQHF	TGTGCCAGTAGTATCACAGGGGGGAATCAGCCCCAGCATTTT
TRBV10-2	TRBJ1-5	NA	TRBD1	CASQDRLSNQPQHF	TGCGCCAGTCAGGACAGGCTTAGCAATCAGCCCCAGCATTTT
TRBV2	TRBJ2-2	NA	TRBD2	CASSESGASGKNTGELFF	TGTGCCAGCAGTGAAAGTGGGGCTAGCGGAAAGAACACCGGGGAGCTGTTTTTT
TRBV7-9	TRBJ2-7	NA	TRBD1	CASSLEVQGAYEQYF	TGTGCCAGCAGCTTAGAAGTACAGGGGGCGTACGAGCAGTACTTC
TRBV13	TRBJ2-3	NA	TRBD2	CASSTRGEDTDTQYF	TGTGCCAGCAGCACCCGGGGGGAGGACACAGATACGCAGTATTTT
TRBV5-1	TRBJ2-7	once	TRBD1	CASRLTGSYEQYF	TGCGCCAGCAGACTGACAGGGTCCTACGAGCAGTACTTC
TRBV27	TRBJ2-5	NA	NA	CASSLAGYQETQYF	TGTGCCAGCAGTTTAGCGGGATACCAAGAGACCCAGTACTTC
TRBV29-1	TRBJ2-2	few	TRBD2	CSVTRSGASTGELFF	TGCAGCGTCACTAGAAGCGGGGCTAGCACCGGGGAGCTGTTTTTT
TRBV5-6	TRBJ1-1	once	NA	CASSLGRGTEAFF	TGTGCCAGCAGCTTGGGTAGAGGAACTGAAGCTTTCTTT
TRBV9	TRBJ2-7	NA	NA	CASSVRGANYEQYF	TGTGCCAGCAGCGTACGCGGGGCGAACTACGAGCAGTACTTC
TRBV11-2	TRBJ1-1	NA	TRBD1	CASSIGQGGTEAFF	TGTGCCAGCAGCATCGGACAGGGAGGCACTGAAGCTTTCTTT
TRBV6-1	TRBJ2-7	NA	NA	CASHQGNSYEQYF	TGTGCCAGCCACCAGGGAAACTCTTACGAGCAGTACTTC
TRBV5-6	TRBJ2-3	NA	TRBD2	CASSLSGGYDTDTQYF	TGTGCCAGCAGCTTAAGCGGGGGGTACGACACAGATACGCAGTATTTT
TRBV29-1	TRBJ2-2	NA	TRBD1	CSVEKGTANTGELFF	TGCAGCGTTGAAAAGGGGACAGCGAACACCGGGGAGCTGTTTTTT
TRBV7-9	TRBJ2-3	NA	NA	CASSYGTGLAGITDTQYF	TGTGCCAGCAGCTATGGGACAGGGCTAGCGGGGATAACAGATACGCAGTATTTT
TRBV19	TRBJ1-5	once	TRBD1	CATTGVWNQPQHF	TGTGCCACAACAGGGGTTTGGAATCAGCCCCAGCATTTT